This entry lists 3 T cell receptor beta chains sequenced from one sample in a study of blood T cells in healthy people across ages. Through a sample-barcoded 5' primer and a J-beta primer mix, a second PCR was run for roughly 6 to 12 cycles. TCRdb analysed the 5' RACE reads with MiXCR anew, one entry per CDR3 protein. The sample yields around 400,000 distinct CDR3 sequences, roughly half seen once. Sequencing was carried out using blood. These receptors originate from a man in his sixties in good health.

The chain links TRBV2 to TRBJ1-6; D is perhaps TRBD1 (6 bases). V was shortened by 6 bases and J by 9 bases, with 15 bases between the two germline ends. The CDR3 extends over 14 amino acids. Per the germline V gene, CDR1 is SNHLY and CDR2 is FYNNEI. The CDR3 loop is CASSPTGARSPLHF. DNA for the CDR3: TGTGCCAGCAGCCCCACGGGGGCACGTTCACCCCTCCACTTT.

In its sample, this clonotype was seen once. V and J are TRBV7-9 and TRBJ2-3; 10 bases align to TRBD2. Trimming took 1 base from V and 10 from J; bases not matched to a gene: 2. The CDR3 totals 13 residues. Germline V gene data show CDR1 as SEHNR and CDR2 as FQNEAQ (reference sequence). The CDR3 coding sequence is TGTGCCAGCAGCTTAGGAAGCGGGAGGGCGCAGTATTTT. Translated: CASSLGSGRAQYF.

This clonotype was found a few times. The chain employs TRBV28 and TRBJ2-4; D might be TRBD1 or TRBD2, each matching 5 bases. The DNA end is more similar to TRBJ2-7, so the J call may be wrong. CDR3 length: 15 residues. The V gene's germline CDR1 is MDHEN and CDR2 SYDVKM. The CDR3 protein is CASTDGALRGYEQYF. The CDR3 DNA reads TGTGCCAGCACCGACGGGGCACTAAGGGGCTACGAGCAGTACTTC.